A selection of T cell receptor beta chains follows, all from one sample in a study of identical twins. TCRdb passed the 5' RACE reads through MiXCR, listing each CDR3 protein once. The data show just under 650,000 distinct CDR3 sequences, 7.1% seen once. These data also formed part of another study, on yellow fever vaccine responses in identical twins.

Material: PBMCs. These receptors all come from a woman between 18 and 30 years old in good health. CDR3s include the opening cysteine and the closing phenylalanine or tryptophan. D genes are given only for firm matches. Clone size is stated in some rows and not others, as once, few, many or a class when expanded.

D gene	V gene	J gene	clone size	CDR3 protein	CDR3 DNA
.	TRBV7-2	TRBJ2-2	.	CASSLGAGSAGELFF	TGTGCCAGCAGCTTAGGGGCAGGGTCGGCCGGGGAGCTGTTTTTT
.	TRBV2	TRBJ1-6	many	CASSGLSTNSPLHF	TGTGCCAGCAGTGGTTTGTCGACTAATTCACCCCTCCACTTT
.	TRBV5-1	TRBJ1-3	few	CASSPQDRNTIYF	TGCGCCAGCAGCCCGCAGGACAGAAACACCATATATTTT
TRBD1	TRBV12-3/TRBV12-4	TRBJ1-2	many	CASSPGQGRLGYTF	TGTGCCAGCAGTCCGGGACAGGGAAGATTGGGATACACCTTC
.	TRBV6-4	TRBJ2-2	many	CASSDPNTGELFF	TGTGCCAGCAGTGACCCAAACACCGGGGAGCTGTTTTTT
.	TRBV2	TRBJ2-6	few	CASNDANVLTF	TGTGCCAGCAATGATGCCAACGTCCTGACTTTC
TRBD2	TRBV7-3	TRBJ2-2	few	CASSSGLAGASGGELFF	TGTGCCAGCAGCTCGGGACTAGCGGGAGCAAGTGGCGGGGAGCTGTTTTTT
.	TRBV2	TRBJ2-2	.	CASKEPNTGELFF	TGTGCCAGCAAGGAGCCGAACACCGGGGAGCTGTTTTTT
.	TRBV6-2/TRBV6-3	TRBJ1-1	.	CASSYPQISNTEAFF	TGTGCCAGCAGTTACCCGCAGATTTCGAACACTGAAGCTTTCTTT
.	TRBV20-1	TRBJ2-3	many	CSTGQVGPDTQYF	TGCAGTACAGGGCAGGTGGGGCCAGATACGCAGTATTTT
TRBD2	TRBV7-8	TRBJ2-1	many	CASSHSGRPYNEQFF	TGTGCCAGCAGCCATAGCGGGAGGCCATACAATGAGCAGTTCTTC
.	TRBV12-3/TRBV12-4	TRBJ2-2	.	CASTLQGTVTGELFF	TGTGCCAGCACCCTACAGGGGACTGTCACCGGGGAGCTGTTTTTT
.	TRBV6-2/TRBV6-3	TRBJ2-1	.	CARTRRGWVAEQFF	TGTGCCAGGACCCGACGGGGTTGGGTGGCTGAGCAGTTCTTC
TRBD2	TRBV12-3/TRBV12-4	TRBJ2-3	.	CASSLAGTSVSTDTQYF	TGTGCCAGCAGTTTAGCGGGGACTAGCGTTAGCACAGATACGCAGTATTTT
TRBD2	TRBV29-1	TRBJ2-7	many	CSARAGGLTNEQYF	TGCAGCGCAAGGGCGGGAGGGCTCACAAACGAGCAGTACTTC
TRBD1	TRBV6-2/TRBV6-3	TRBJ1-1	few	CATKGAGGTEAFF	TGTGCCACCAAGGGGGCCGGGGGCACTGAAGCTTTCTTT
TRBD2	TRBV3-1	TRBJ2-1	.	CASSQARTGGGNEQFF	TGTGCCAGCAGCCAAGCTAGGACGGGAGGGGGAAATGAGCAGTTCTTC
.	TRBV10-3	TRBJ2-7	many	CAISDTGSGEQYF	TGTGCCATCAGTGATACGGGGTCGGGCGAGCAGTACTTC
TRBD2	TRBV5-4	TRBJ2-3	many	CASRISGASDTQYF	TGTGCCAGCAGAATTAGCGGGGCCTCAGATACGCAGTATTTT
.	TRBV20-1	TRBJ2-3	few	CSAREGDTQYF	TGCAGTGCTAGGGAGGGAGATACGCAGTATTTT
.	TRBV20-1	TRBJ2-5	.	CSAPLRDFQETQYF	TGCAGTGCCCCTCTCCGGGATTTCCAAGAGACCCAGTACTTC
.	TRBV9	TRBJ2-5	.	CASSVQGPTGRETQYF	TGTGCCAGCAGCGTTCAAGGACCGACAGGTCGAGAGACCCAGTACTTC
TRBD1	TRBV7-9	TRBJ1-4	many	CASSYGTGAFGEKLFF	TGTGCCAGCAGCTATGGGACAGGGGCTTTCGGTGAAAAACTGTTTTTT
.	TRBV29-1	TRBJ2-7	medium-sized	CSVVKDSSYEQYF	TGCAGCGTAGTTAAAGATTCCTCCTACGAGCAGTACTTC
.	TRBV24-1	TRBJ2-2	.	CATSDLPSTGELFF	TGTGCCACCAGTGATTTGCCCTCCACCGGGGAGCTGTTTTTT
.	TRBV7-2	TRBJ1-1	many	CASSFQQMNTEAFF	TGTGCCAGCAGCTTCCAACAGATGAACACTGAAGCTTTCTTT
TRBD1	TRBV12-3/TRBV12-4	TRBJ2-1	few	CASSLPWRQGRPGTYNEQFF	TGTGCCAGCAGTTTACCTTGGAGACAGGGCCGACCGGGAACCTACAATGAGCAGTTCTTC